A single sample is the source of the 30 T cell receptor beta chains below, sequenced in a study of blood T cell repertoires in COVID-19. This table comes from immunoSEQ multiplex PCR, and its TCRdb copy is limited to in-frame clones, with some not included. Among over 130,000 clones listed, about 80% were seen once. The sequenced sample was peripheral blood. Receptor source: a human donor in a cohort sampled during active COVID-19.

The CDR3 DNA is TGTGCCAGCATCTCCTGGGGACTAGCCTACAATGAGCAGTTCTTC. Its protein product is CASISWGLAYNEQFF. The chain combines TRBV5-6 with TRBJ2-1, with TRBD2 matching 8 bases. V lost 6 bases and J lost 2; bases outside the gene matches: 7. Germline V CDR1 and CDR2: SGHDT, YYEEEE. CDR3 length: 15 amino acids.

CDR3 region: CASSPSQADTQYF. The CDR3 DNA sequence: TGTGCCAGCTCACCATCGCAGGCAGATACGCAGTATTTT. The rearrangement joins TRBV18 to TRBJ2-3; D gene uncertain. V gave up 2 bases and J gave up 4 bases, with 7 bases separating them. This CDR3 has 13 residues. From germline, CDR1 is KGHSH and CDR2 LQKENI.

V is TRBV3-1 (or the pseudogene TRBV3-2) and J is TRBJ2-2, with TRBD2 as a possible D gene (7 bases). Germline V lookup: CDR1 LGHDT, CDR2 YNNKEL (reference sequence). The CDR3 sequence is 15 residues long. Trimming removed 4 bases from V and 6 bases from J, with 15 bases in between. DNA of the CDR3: TGTGCCAGCAGCCCCTTTCGGGGGGCCCCCGGGGAGCTGTTTTTT. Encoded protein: CASSPFRGAPGELFF.

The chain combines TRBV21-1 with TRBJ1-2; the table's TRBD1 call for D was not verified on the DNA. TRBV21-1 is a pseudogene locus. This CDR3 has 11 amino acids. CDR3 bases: TGTGCCAGCAGCACAGGGTATGGCTACACCTTC. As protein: CASSTGYGYTF.

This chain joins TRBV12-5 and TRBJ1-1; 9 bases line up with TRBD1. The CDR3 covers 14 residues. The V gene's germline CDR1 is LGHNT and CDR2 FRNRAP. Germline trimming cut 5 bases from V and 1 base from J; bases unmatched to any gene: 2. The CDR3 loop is CASGPQGANTEAFF. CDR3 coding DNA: TGTGCTAGTGGTCCACAGGGGGCGAACACTGAAGCTTTCTTT.

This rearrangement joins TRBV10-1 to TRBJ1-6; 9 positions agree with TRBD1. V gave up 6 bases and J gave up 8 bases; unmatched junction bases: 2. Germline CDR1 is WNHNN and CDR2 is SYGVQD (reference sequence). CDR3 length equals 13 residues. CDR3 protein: CASSRDRDSPLHF. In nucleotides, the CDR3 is TGCGCCAGCAGCCGGGACAGGGATTCACCCCTCCACTTT.

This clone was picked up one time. The CDR3 nucleotides read TGTGCCAGCAGCCGGACAGGGGCGGGCACCGGGGAGCTGTTTTTT. It specifies CASSRTGAGTGELFF. V usage is TRBV3-1 (or the pseudogene TRBV3-2) and J usage is TRBJ2-2; 9 nucleotides match TRBD1. The CDR3 is 15 amino acids. J lost 4 bases, V lost 4 bases, and 4 bases had no gene match. CDR1 and CDR2 from the germline V gene are LGHDT and YNNKEL (reference sequence).

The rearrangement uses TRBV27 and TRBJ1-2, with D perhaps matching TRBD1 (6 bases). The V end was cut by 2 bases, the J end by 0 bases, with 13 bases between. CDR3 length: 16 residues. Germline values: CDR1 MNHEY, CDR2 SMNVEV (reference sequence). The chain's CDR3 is CASSLEGTQTNYGYTF. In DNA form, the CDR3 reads TGTGCCAGCAGTTTAGAAGGGACACAAACTAACTATGGCTACACCTTC.

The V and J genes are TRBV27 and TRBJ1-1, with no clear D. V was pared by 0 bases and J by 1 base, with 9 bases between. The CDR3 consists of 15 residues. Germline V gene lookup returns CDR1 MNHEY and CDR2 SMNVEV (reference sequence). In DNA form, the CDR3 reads TGTGCCAGCAGTTTATCTCGGCGGCGGAACACTGAAGCTTTCTTT. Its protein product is CASSLSRRRNTEAFF.

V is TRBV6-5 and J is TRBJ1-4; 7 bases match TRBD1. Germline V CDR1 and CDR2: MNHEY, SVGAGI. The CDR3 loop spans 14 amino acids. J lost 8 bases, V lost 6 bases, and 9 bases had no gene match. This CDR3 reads CASRQTGKSEKLFF. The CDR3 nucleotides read TGTGCCAGCAGACAGACAGGGAAGAGCGAAAAACTGTTTTTT.

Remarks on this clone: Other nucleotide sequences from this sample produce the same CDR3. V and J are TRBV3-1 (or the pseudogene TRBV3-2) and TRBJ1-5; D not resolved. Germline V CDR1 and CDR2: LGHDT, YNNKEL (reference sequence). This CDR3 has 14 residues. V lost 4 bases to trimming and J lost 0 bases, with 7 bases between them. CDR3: CASSLSGSNQPQHF. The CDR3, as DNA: TGTGCCAGCAGCCTAAGCGGTAGCAATCAGCCCCAGCATTTT.

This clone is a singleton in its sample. Written as DNA, the CDR3 is TGTGCCAGCAGCGTGAGCGGGGGGCCCCAAGAGACCCAGTACTTC. Amino acids: CASSVSGGPQETQYF. The rearrangement joins TRBV11-2 to TRBJ2-5, with 9 positions matching TRBD2. CDR3 size: 15 residues. Losses at the gene ends were 5 bases for V and 1 base for J; bases not matched to a gene: 5. Per germline, CDR1 SGHAT and CDR2 FQNNGV.

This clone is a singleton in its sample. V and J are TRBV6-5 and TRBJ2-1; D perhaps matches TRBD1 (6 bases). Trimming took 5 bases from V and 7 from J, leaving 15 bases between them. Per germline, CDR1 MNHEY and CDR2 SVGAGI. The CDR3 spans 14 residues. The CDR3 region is CASSTWGRMNEQFF. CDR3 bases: TGTGCCAGCAGTACTTGGGGGCGTATGAATGAGCAGTTCTTC.

CDR3: CASSGPQETQYF. DNA of the CDR3: TGTGCCAGCAGTGGGCCACAAGAGACCCAGTACTTC. The chain links TRBV12-3 or TRBV12-4 to TRBJ2-5; D gene ambiguous. Trimming removed 5 bases from V and 2 bases from J, with 6 bases in between. This CDR3 has 12 residues.

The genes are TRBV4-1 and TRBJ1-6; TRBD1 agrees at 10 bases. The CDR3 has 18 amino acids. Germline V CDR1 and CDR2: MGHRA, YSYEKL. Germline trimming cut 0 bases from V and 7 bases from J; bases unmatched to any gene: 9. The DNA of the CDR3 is TGCGCCAGCAGCCAAGAAGACAGGGGGCGGGCGGGAAATTCACCCCTCCACTTT. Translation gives CASSQEDRGRAGNSPLHF.

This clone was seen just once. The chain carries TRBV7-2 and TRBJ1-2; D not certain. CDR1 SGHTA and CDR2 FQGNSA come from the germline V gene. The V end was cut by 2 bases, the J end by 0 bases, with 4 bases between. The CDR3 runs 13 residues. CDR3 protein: CASSLLANYGYTF. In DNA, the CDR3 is TGTGCCAGCAGCTTACTCGCTAACTATGGCTACACCTTC. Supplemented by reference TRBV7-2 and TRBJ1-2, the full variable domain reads GAGVSQSPSNKVTEKGKDVELRCDPISGHTALYWYRQSLGQGLEFLIYFQGNSAPDKSGLPSDRFSAERTGGSVSTLTIQRTQQEDSAVYLCASSLLANYGYTFGSGTRLTVV.

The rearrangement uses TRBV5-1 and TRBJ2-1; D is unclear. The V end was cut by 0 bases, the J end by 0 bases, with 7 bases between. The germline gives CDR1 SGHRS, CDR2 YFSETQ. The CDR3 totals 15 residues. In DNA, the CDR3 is TGCGCCAGCAGCTTGGCTAGTGTCTCCTACAATGAGCAGTTCTTC. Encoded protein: CASSLASVSYNEQFF.

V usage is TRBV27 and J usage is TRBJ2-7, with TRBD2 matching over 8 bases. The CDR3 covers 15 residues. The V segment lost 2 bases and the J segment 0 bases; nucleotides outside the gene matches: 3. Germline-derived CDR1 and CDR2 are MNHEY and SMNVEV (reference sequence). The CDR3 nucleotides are TGTGCCAGCAGTTTAGGGCGGGGGGCCTCCTACGAGCAGTACTTC. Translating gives CASSLGRGASYEQYF.

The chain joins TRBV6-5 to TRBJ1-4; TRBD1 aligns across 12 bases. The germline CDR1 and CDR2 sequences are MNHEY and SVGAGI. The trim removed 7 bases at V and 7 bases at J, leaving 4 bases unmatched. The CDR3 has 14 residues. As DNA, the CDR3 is TGTGCCAGCATTAGGGACAGGGGGCTTGAAAAACTGTTTTTT. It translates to CASIRDRGLEKLFF.

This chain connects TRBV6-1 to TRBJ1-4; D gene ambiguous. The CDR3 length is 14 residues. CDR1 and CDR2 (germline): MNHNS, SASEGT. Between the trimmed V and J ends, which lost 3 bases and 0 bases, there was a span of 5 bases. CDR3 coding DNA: TGTGCCAGCAGTGATGCGGCAACTAATGAAAAACTGTTTTTT. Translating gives CASSDAATNEKLFF.

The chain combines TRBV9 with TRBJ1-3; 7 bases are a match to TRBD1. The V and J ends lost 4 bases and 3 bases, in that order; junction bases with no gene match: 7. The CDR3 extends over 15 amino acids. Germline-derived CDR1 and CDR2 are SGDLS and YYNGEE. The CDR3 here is CASSPRQGGGNTIYF. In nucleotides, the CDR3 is TGTGCCAGCAGCCCTCGACAGGGAGGTGGAAACACCATATATTTT.

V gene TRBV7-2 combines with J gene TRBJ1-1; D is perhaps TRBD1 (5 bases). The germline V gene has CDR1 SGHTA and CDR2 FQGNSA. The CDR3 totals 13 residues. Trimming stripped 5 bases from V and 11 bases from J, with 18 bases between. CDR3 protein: CASSPPNGGRAFF. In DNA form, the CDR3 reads TGTGCCAGCAGCCCCCCGAATGGGGGGAGGGCTTTCTTT. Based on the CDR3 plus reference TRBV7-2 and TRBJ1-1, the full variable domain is GAGVSQSPSNKVTEKGKDVELRCDPISGHTALYWYRQSLGQGLEFLIYFQGNSAPDKSGLPSDRFSAERTGGSVSTLTIQRTQQEDSAVYLCASSPPNGGRAFFGQGTRLTVV.

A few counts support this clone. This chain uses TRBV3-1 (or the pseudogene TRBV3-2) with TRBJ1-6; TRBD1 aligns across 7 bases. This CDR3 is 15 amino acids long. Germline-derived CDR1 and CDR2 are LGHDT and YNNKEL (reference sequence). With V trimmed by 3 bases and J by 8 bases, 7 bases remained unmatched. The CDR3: CASSHSDRAHSPLHF. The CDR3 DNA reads TGTGCCAGCAGCCATTCCGACAGGGCGCATTCACCCCTCCACTTT.

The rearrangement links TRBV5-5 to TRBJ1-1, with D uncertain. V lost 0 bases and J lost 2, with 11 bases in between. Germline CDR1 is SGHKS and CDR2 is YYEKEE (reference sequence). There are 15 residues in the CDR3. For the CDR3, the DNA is TGTGCCAGCAGCTTGGCTGCCAGAACAAACACTGAAGCTTTCTTT. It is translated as CASSLAARTNTEAFF.

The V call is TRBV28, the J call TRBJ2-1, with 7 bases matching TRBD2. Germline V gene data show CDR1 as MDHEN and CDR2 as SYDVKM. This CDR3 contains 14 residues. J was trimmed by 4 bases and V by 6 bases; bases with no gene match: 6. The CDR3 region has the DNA TGTGCCAGCAGGGGTTCTAGCGGTTACAATGAGCAGTTCTTC. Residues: CASRGSSGYNEQFF.

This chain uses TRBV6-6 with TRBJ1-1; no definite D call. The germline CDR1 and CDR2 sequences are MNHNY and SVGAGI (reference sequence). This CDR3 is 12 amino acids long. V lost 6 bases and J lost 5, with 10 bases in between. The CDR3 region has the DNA TGTGCCAGCAGCCTCAGGATTACTGAAGCTTTCTTT. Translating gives CASSLRITEAFF.

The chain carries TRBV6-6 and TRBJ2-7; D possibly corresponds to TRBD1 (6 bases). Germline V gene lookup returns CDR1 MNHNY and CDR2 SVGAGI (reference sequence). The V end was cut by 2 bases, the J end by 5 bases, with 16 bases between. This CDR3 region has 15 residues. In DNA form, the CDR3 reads TGTGCCAGCAGTTACCCCACAGGGTCTGGGAACGAGCAGTACTTC. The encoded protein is CASSYPTGSGNEQYF.

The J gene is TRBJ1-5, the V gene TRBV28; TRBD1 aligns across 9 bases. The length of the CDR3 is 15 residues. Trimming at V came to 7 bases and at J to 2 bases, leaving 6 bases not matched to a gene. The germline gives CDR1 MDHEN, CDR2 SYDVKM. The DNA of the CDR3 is TGTGCCAGCACCGAACAGGGGGCAGGCAATCAGCCCCAGCATTTT. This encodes CASTEQGAGNQPQHF. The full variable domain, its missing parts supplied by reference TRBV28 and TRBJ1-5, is DVKVTQSSRYLVKRTGEKVFLECVQDMDHENMFWYRQDPGLGLRLIYFSYDVKMKEKGDIPEGYSVSREKKERFSLILESASTNQTSMYLCASTEQGAGNQPQHFGDGTRLSIL.

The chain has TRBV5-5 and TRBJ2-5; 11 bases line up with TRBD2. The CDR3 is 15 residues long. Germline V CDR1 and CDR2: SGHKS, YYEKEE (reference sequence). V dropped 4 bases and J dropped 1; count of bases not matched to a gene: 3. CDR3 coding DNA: TGTGCCAGCAGCCTACTAGCGGGGGTCCAAGAGACCCAGTACTTC. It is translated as CASSLLAGVQETQYF.

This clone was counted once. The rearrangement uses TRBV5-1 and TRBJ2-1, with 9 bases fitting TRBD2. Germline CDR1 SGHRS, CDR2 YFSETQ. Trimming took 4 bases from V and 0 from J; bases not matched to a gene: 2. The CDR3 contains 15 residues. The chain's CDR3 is CASSPLAGSYNEQFF. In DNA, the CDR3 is TGCGCCAGCAGCCCACTAGCGGGCTCCTACAATGAGCAGTTCTTC.